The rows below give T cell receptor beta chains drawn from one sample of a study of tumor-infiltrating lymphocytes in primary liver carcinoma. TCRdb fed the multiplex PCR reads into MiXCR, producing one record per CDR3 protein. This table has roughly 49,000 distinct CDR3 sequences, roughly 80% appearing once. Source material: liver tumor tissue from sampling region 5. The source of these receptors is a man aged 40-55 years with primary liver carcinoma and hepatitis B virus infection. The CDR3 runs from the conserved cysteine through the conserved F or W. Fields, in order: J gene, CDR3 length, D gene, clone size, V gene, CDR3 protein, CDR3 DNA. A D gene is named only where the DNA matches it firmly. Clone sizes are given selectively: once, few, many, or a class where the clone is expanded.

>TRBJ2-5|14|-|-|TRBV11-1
CTSNLLGRVGTQCF
TGTACCAGCAACTTATTGGGCAGGGTTGGGACCCAGTGCTTC
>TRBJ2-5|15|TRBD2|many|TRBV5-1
CASSPDSGSQETQYF
TGCGCCAGCAGTCCGGATAGCGGGAGTCAAGAGACCCAGTACTTC
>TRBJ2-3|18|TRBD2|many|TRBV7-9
CASSLGASGSGGTDTQYF
TGTGCCAGCAGCTTAGGTGCTAGCGGGAGCGGCGGCACAGATACGCAGTATTTT
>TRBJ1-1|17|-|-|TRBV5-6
CASSLAGGIGLNTEAFF
TGTGCCAGCAGCTTGGCCGGTGGGATAGGGCTGAACACTGAAGCTTTCTTT
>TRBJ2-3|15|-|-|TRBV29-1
CSVEGEGGITDTQYF
TGCAGCGTTGAGGGCGAGGGCGGTATCACAGATACGCAGTATTTT
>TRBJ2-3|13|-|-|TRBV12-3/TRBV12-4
CAGSPLRGDTQYF
TGTGCCGGCAGTCCACTTCGAGGAGATACGCAGTATTTT
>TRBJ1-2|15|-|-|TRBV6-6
CASSRVMGSHYGYTF
TGTGCCAGCAGTCGTGTAATGGGCTCTCATTATGGCTACACCTTC
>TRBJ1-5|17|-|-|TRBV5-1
CASSLARAQLGQQPQHF
TGCGCCAGCAGCTTGGCCCGCGCCCAGCTGGGACAACAGCCCCAGCATTTT
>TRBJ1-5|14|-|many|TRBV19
CASSSLGGRQPQHF
TGTGCCAGTAGTTCCTTGGGGGGTCGGCAGCCCCAGCATTTT
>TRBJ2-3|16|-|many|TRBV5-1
CASSLARDSLTDTQYF
TGCGCCAGCAGCTTGGCCCGGGACTCCCTCACAGATACGCAGTATTTT
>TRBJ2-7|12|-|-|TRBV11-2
CAGSHGGYEQYF
TGTGCAGGTAGTCACGGGGGCTACGAGCAGTACTTC
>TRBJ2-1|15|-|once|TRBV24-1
CATGDFDRNYNEQFF
TGTGCCACCGGTGATTTCGACAGGAACTACAATGAGCAGTTCTTC
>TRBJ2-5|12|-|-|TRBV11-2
CASSLSRETQYF
TGTGCCAGCAGCTTGTCGAGGGAGACCCAGTACTTC
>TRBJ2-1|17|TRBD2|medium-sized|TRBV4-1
CASSPRGVAGGRSEQFF
TGCGCCAGCAGCCCCAGAGGGGTAGCGGGAGGGCGTAGTGAGCAGTTCTTC
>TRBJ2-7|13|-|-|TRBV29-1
CSAWTGPSYERYF
TGTAGCGCCTGGACGGGTCCTTCCTACGAGCGGTACTTC
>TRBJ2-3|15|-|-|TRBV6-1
CASSGTNGSTGTQYF
TGTGCCAGCAGTGGGACTAACGGGAGCACAGGTACGCAGTATTTT
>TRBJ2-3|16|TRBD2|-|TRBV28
CASTSGRTSGIDTQYF
TGTGCCAGCACTTCAGGAAGGACTAGCGGGATCGATACGCAATATTTT
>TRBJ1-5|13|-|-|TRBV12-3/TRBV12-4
CASSPRGGQPQLF
TGTGCCAGTAGCCCTAGGGGGGGTCAGCCCCAGCTTTTT
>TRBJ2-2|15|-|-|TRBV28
CASSPGPSNTGELSF
TGTGCCAGCAGCCCGGGACCGTCGAACACCGGGGAGCTGTCTTTT
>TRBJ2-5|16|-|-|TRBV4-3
CASSQEGNLPGTAKYF
TGCGCCAGCAGCCAAGAGGGGAACCTCCCCGGTACTGCCAAGTACTTC
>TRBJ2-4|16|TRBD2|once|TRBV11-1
CASLPGTSGTKNIQYF
TGTGCTAGCCTTCCCGGGACGAGCGGGACCAAAAACATTCAGTACTTC
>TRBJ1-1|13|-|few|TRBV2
CASRGDGNTEAFF
TGTGCCAGCAGGGGAGACGGGAACACTGAAGCTTTCTTT
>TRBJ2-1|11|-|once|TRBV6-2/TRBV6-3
CASNYIDWQFF
TGTGCCAGCAATTACATCGATTGGCAGTTCTTT
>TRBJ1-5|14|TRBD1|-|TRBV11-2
CASSLIGLGQPRHF
TGTGCCAGTAGCTTAATAGGCTTGGGACAGCCCCGGCATTTT
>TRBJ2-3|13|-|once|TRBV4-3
CVSSPLAGDTQYF
TGCGTCAGCAGCCCCCTTGCTGGTGATACGCAGTATTTT
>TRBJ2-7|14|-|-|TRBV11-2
CVSSLPNETQRTYF
TGTGTCAGCAGTCTGCCAAATGAAACTCAGCGGACTTACTTC
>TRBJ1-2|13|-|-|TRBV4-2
CASSQDLGYGYTF
TGTGCCAGCAGCCAAGATTTGGGGTACGGCTACACCTTC
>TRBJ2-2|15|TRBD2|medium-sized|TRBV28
CASSRGLGNTGELFF
TGTGCCAGCAGTAGGGGACTAGGCAACACCGGGGAGCTGTTTTTT
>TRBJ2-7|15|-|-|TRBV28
CASSSPLGWIAEQYF
TGTGCCAGCAGTTCCCCCTTGGGATGGATCGCCGAGCAGTACTTC
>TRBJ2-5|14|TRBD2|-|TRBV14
CASSPTLGREIQCF
TGTGCCAGCAGCCCGACCTTGGGGCGGGAGATCCAGTGCTTC
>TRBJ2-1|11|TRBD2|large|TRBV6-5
CASGSGGEQFF
TGTGCCAGCGGGAGCGGGGGTGAGCAGTTCTTC
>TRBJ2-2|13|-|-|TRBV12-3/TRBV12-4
CASRTQGTLKLFF
TGTGCCAGCAGGACCCAGGGTACCTTAAAGCTGTTTTTT
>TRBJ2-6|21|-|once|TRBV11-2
CAIGMGGGRGISLSGANVLTF
TGTGCCATCGGCATGGGGGGAGGCAGGGGCATTTCCCTCTCTGGGGCCAACGTCCTGACTTTC
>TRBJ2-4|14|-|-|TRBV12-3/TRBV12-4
CASIEDLAKTIKYF
TGTGCCAGCATTGAAGATTTAGCCAAAACCATTAAGTACTTC
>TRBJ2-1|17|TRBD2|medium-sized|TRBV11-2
CASSPRGSGIIYNEQFF
TGTGCCAGCAGCCCCCGCGGTAGCGGGATTATCTACAATGAGCAGTTCTTC
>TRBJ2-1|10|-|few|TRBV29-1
CSVLGCEQFF
TGTAGCGTTCTGGGGTGTGAGCAGTTCTTC
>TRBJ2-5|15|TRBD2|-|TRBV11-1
CASTLAGLAGETHYF
TGCGCCAGCACCCTCGCGGGACTAGCGGGAGAGACCCACTACTTC